This T cell receptor (beta chain) is from a study of cytomegalovirus exposure and HLA in healthy donors (dated by TCRdb to 2016 to 2017). Study-wide context: According to an earlier analysis of around 600 of the donors, some 170 million T cells yielded 90 million to 140 million unique TCR beta sequences and around 280 Gb of sequence data. The study profiled the T cell repertoires of around 700 subjects by immunosequencing and related them to cytomegalovirus serostatus. To predict cytomegalovirus infection status, the study combined high-throughput TCR immunosequencing, statistical association of individual TCRs with disease status, and machine learning. An earlier analysis of 587 of the donors used high-throughput TCR beta sequencing to judge whether each TCR beta V gene segment behaved as functional or pseudogenic. Along with the approximately 700-subject first cohort, a separate validation cohort of some 130 different subjects was used. About 5 DR-DQ haplotypes were handled as single units for association and clustering, since linkage in the cohort was strong. Every repertoire in the discovery cohort had been generated on one and the same sequencing platform. Genome-wide SNP genotypes for about 60% of the 666 donors were used in a later genetic analysis, which treated that subset as a discovery cohort. Donor age, sex, ethnicity and CMV serostatus were collected together with the repertoire data. A later analysis re-analyzed previously published TCR beta repertoires from 600 to 850 donors and added high-resolution HLA genotyping to study TCR occurrence patterns. HLA typing included class I and class II loci at four-digit resolution. Among 398 genotyped donors of the cohort, an average of roughly 230,000 unique TCR beta nucleotide sequences was sequenced per donor, of which 15% to 20% were non-productive. Of the approximately 400 genotyped donors, around 81% fell in the genetic ancestry cluster associated with self-reported Caucasian donors. Typing coverage differed by locus: A, B, C, DRB1 and DQB1 were typed in roughly 620-640 donors, DQA1 in about 550, DPA1 in 600 to 610, and DPB1 in about 450. The study aimed to test whether signatures of past pathogen exposure could be identified by cataloging public T cell receptors. An early release that covered roughly 600 HLA-typed donors contained approximately 290 gigabases of sequencing data and tens of millions of unique TCR sequences. The later analysis used no new phenotypic data to find candidate immune exposures, relying instead on TCR beta sequences and their occurrence across donors. Overall study results and their limits: In a later analysis, HLA-associated TCR beta chains showed more clonal expansion and lower generation probabilities than non-associated chains that were equally common. Compared with the approximately 600-donor mean, donors in an Asian-associated ancestry cluster had fewer N-insertions in productive TCRs, according to a later genetic analysis. The classifier was reported to diagnose cytomegalovirus status with high specificity and sensitivity in both the original cohort and the validation cohort. Some IMGT-functional V segments, including TRBV6-2 and TRBV6-3, could not be distinguished by the 87-base-pair reads and were therefore excluded. Because some donors lacked HLA typing at each locus, the association tests relied only on the typed subset. Most TCR sequences were observed very rarely across donors, whereas some public TCRs were present in many individuals. When HLA alleles, especially DR and DQ, strongly co-occurred, attributing TCR associations to individual alleles was difficult. A later analysis found that TCR association rates varied across HLA loci, with DRB1 alleles showing the most associated TCRs and HLA-C alleles the fewest. Several of the top co-occurrence clusters appeared to be linked to parvovirus B19, influenza, CMV and Epstein-Barr virus, according to a later analysis. In vitro tests confirmed that a few of the cytomegalovirus-associated TCR beta chains recognize cytomegalovirus antigens. For the cohort, immune exposure information was limited to CMV serostatus. It was suggested by the authors that the approach could potentially be generalized to other disease states and immunological phenotypes. Linkage disequilibrium might explain the correlated functional status among segregating V segments, but an unknown experimental factor could not be ruled out. A cluster of highly shared sequence variants was judged likely to represent a technical artifact of the sequencing pipeline. Most CMV-associated TCR beta chains appeared to be HLA-restricted in a later analysis, and the HLA associations seemed to be driven largely by CMV exposure. In a later analysis, about 16,000 TCR beta sequences were associated with specific HLA alleles at a false discovery rate of 0.05. The presence/absence analyses assumed that sequencing depth was roughly uniform across donors, and that assumption may not be true. An association between a missense DCLRE1C variant and V-gene and J-gene trimming of TCR beta chains was found in a later genetic analysis and replicated in an independent cohort. About 17 rarely observed V segments, including chromosome 9 orphons, were excluded from the earlier analysis of several hundred of the donors because counts were too low. The study gave a list of 150 to 200 TCR beta chains associated with cytomegalovirus. The cohort was sequenced for TCR beta chains only, and without alpha or paired-chain data the features that could be detected were limited. A further reported finding was that TCR beta sequences accurately predicted the HLA-A and HLA-B alleles for most subjects in the first cohort. Broadly in line with IMGT annotations, most TCR beta V segments showed up in productive rearrangements about 87% or about 30% of the time in an earlier analysis of roughly 590 of the donors.

The CDR3 holds 13 amino acids from the cysteine to the phenylalanine. The entry retains the CDR3 DNA only, 39 bases that are in frame from base 1. A distance of 3 bases separates the germline ends of V and J, which lose 1 base and 0 bases respectively. The germline V gene encodes CDR1 SGHTA and CDR2 FQGNSA. The library was built by means of the immunoSEQ multiplex PCR assay. A mixture of 60 forward primers for TCR Vbeta segments and 13 reverse primers for TCR Jbeta segments was used in the multiplex PCR. The CDR3 region of rearranged TCR beta genes was amplified from genomic DNA by a multiplex PCR assay. The Illumina HiSeq System was used to sequence the amplified TCR beta libraries as 87-base-pair reads. In the authors' own workflow: A later analysis tallied roughly 76 million unique TCR beta chains across the 700 or so repertoires, and about 10 million of those chains were shared by two or more donors. To remove PCR and sequencing errors, raw reads were error-corrected and collapsed into unique sequences using a nearest-neighbor algorithm that merged closely related sequences. Alignment of CDR3 sequences to IMGT reference sequences was used to assign V, D and J gene segments. For a sequence to be retained, a match of at least six nucleotides to both a V gene segment and a J gene segment was required. A rearrangement counted as productive if the CDR3 had no stop codons and remained in frame with V and J, and every other rearrangement counted as non-productive. CDR3 was defined by IMGT convention, running from the second conserved V-encoded cysteine to the conserved J-encoded phenylalanine. The earlier analysis of 500 to 750 of the donors excluded any sequence lacking an unambiguous match to a single V gene segment. In an earlier analysis of 587 of the donors, a V segment was called functional when productive rearrangements were above 56.7%, and segregating when the standard deviation between donors exceeded 5%. A statistical classification framework was developed to diagnose cytomegalovirus status using the catalog of TCR beta chain sequences. In a later analysis, V and J genes were assigned by comparing TCR nucleotide sequences against IMGT/GENE-DB human TR gene sequences. The TCRdist pipeline was used in a later analysis to assign CDR3 sequences and most-parsimonious VDJ recombination scenarios. In a later analysis, each TCR beta chain was defined by its CDR3 amino acid sequence together with its V-gene family, and reads lacking a unique V-gene family were excluded. A later analysis removed 550 to 650 highly shared, low-generation-probability nucleotide sequences to deal with suspected cross-contamination and a sequencing artifact. A later analysis calculated a clonal expansion index for each public chain from normalized within-repertoire ranks of inferred template counts. Generation probabilities in a later analysis came from a VDJ recombination model fitted to out-of-frame rearrangements, and those results were checked against IGoR. In a later analysis, hypergeometric tests were used to score TCR-TCR, TCR-HLA and TCR-CMV co-occurrence, with a repertoire-size bias correction applied to TCR pairs. To estimate false discovery rates, a later analysis permuted the HLA or CMV assignments 20 times. In a later analysis, co-occurring TCRs were grouped with DBSCAN, and TCRdist sequence similarity was added when clustering was performed within HLA-allele-positive subsets. Co-occurrence clustering excluded repertoires with fewer than 30,000 or more than 120,000 public chains, plus five with anomalous nucleotide sharing. Drawn from immuneACCESS, this table holds only the in-frame rearrangements with V and J called that TCRdb kept. Clones are partly lost; checked studies trace under half to an unresolved V gene and leave the rest unexplained. V and J calls and clone size are given by that table; D and trimming were obtained from the DNA. The sample table contains 130,000 to 150,000 clones; only one count was recorded for around 84% of them. Together, the top ten hold around 2.5% of the sample.

The cohort consisted of 600 to 750 healthy bone marrow donors. At the time of sampling, every cohort member was nominally healthy, though immune exposures that went unrecorded were likely present. The donor tested CMV seronegative and was one of the 352 seronegative cohort members. A peripheral blood sample was collected from each donor, and TCR beta sequencing was performed on peripheral blood mononuclear cells. Genomic DNA extraction from the blood cell samples was performed with the Qiagen DNeasy Blood Extraction Kit. This clone was seen a handful of times. The antigen it recognizes is unknown. Base-call qualities are not available, and no considerably larger clone is one nucleotide away.

This receptor was obtained from a boy between 2 and 15 years old in good health and CMV-seronegative. This chain is built from TRBV7-2 and TRBJ2-5; no D gene call is confident. Sample: PBMCs. The nucleotide sequence is given as TGTGCCAGCAGCTTAGGGCACCAAGAGACCCAGTACTTC. This is translated as CASSLGHQETQYF.